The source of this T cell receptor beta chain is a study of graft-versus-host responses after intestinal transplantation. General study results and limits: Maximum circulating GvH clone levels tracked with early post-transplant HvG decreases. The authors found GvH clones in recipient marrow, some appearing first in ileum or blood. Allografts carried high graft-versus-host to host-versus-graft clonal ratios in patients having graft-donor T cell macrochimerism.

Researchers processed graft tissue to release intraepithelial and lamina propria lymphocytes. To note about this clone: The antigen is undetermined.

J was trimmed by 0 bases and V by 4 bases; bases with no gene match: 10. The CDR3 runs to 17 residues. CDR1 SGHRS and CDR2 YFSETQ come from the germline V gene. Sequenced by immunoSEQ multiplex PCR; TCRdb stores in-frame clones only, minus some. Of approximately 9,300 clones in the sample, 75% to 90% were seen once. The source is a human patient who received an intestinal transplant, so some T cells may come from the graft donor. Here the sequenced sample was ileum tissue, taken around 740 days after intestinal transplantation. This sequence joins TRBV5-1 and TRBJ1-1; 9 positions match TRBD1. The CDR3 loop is CASSPGTGTDMNTEAFF. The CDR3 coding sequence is TGCGCCAGCAGCCCCGGGACAGGGACCGACATGAACACTGAAGCTTTCTTT.